This T cell receptor (beta chain) comes out of a study of PD-L1 blockade in urothelial cancer. Note on this clone: The antigen is not known.

Sequencing was performed with immunoSEQ multiplex PCR; in TCRdb, only in-frame clones are kept and a portion is missing. Of roughly 63,000 clones in the sample, 65% to 90% were seen once. Time point defined: pretreatment peripheral blood. The cohort comprised individuals with locally advanced or metastatic urothelial carcinoma. The CDR3 covers 17 residues. Trimming stripped 1 base from V and 2 bases from J, with 16 bases between. The germline gives CDR1 SGHDN, CDR2 FVKESK. Study-wide points: Patients with durable benefit had greater blood expansion of tumor-associated TCR clones 3 weeks into treatment.

V is TRBV14 and J is TRBJ2-3, with unresolved D. This receptor was taken from a man between 65 and 79 years old with urothelial cancer. The sequencing here drew on PBMCs, taken around atezolizumab (anti-PD-L1) treatment. CDR3 sequence: CASSQVNAVQDTDTQYF. CDR3 sequence (DNA): TGTGCCAGCAGCCAAGTGAACGCTGTTCAGGACACAGATACGCAGTATTTT.